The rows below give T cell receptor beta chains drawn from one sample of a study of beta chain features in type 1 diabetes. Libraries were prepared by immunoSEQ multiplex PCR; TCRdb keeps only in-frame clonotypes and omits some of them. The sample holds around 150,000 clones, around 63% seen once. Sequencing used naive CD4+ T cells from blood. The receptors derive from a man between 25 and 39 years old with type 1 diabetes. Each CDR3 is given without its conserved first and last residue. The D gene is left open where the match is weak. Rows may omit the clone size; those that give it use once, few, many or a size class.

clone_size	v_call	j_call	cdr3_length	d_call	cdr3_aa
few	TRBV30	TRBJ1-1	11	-	AWANRVYTEAF
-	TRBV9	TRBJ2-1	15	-	ASSSHPGTISYNEQF
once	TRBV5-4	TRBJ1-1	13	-	ASSGHGYGTTEAF
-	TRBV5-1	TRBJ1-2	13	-	ASSLGSSMVYGYT
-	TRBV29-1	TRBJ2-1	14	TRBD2	SPRTSGEKLYNEQF
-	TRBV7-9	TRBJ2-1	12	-	ASSGDAYDLEQF
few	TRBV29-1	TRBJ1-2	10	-	SGGGNAHGYT
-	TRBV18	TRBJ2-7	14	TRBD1	ASSPAGTGITYEQY
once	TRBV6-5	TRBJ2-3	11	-	ASRGPRVNTQY
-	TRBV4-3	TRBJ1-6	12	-	ASSQEPGSSPLH
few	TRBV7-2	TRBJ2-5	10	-	ASSLAPSIQY
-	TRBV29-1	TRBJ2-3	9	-	STGETDTQY
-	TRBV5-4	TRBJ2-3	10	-	ASSFVSDTQY
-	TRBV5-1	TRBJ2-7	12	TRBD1	ASSPTGGVYEQY
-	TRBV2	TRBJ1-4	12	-	ASSGTGTNEKLF
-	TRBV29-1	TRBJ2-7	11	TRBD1	SAAPDRGYEQY
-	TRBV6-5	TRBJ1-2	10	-	ASSSQGAGYT
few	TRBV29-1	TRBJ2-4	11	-	SVGWGAKNIQY
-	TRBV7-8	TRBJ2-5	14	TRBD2	ASSSVSGGVQETQY
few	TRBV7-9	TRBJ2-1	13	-	ASSLNAGIYNEQF
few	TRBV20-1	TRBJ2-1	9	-	SAGTENEQF
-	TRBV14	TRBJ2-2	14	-	ASSQVGGDYTGELF
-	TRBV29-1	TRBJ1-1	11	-	SVAGTMNTEAF
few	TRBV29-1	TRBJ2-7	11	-	SVVWAGRYEQY
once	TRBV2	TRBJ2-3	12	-	ASSRDGGTDTQY
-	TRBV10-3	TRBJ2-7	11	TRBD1	AISPGQSYEQY
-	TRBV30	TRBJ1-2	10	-	AWSLGSYGYT
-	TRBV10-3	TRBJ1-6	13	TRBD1	AIRSGRGGYSPLH
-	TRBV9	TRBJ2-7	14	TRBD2	ASSVESGGISYEQY
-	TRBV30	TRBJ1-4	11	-	AWNSLRGEKLF
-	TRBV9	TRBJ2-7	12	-	ASSPLDGPYEQY
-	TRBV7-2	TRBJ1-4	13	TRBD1	ASSADRGRNEKLF
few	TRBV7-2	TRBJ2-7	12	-	ASSSTGTSVEQY
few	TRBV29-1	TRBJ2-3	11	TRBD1	SGRDRGPDTQY
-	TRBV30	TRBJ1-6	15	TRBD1	AWATVISGTGGSPLH